A single T cell receptor beta chain is shown here with its context. Its antigen remains undetermined. The input lacks base qualities; no much larger clone sits a single base away. The CDR3 holds 16 amino acids from the cysteine to the phenylalanine. Solely the CDR3 DNA is kept, with 48 bases framed from the first base. Trimming takes 4 bases from V and 2 bases from J, and the germline ends sit 15 bases apart. The donors were roughly 40 Caucasian individuals from Russia, aged roughly 6 to 100 years, who were systemically healthy. Each donor gave about 9.7 milliliters of peripheral blood, drawn into EDTA-treated Vacutainer tubes. PBMCs were isolated by Ficoll-Paque density-gradient centrifugation, with at least 7 million obtained per sample. Trizol reagent was used to extract total RNA from PBMCs, with at least 6 micrograms per sample. Naive CD45RAhigh/CD27high T cell percentages were measured by flow cytometry on a PBMC aliquot from every donor.

The data belong to a study of blood T cells in healthy people across ages (dated by TCRdb to the mid-2010s). Turning to the overall study: In model experiments, template switching captured roughly one uniquely barcoded TCR beta cDNA molecule for every two T cells. Age-related changes in TCR beta repertoire diversity were measured in the study by deep sequencing normalized with unique cDNA molecular identifiers. The donors were divided into four age groups: young (average about 16 years), middle-aged (under 40), aged (about 56) and long-lived (roughly 86). The study analyzed two additional independent replicas of 1 million unique cDNA reads from the same blood draw for two donors, one aged 18 to 30 and one aged 80 or older.

Libraries were constructed by 5' RACE. For sequencing, an Illumina HiSeq 2500 was employed. A second PCR of 7 to 11 cycles was performed with a sample-barcoded 5' primer and a J-beta primer mix. Each TCR beta cDNA molecule received a unique molecular identifier from a template-switch 5' adaptor carrying 12 random nucleotides. Each sample yielded at least 2.5 million CDR3-containing paired-end reads. First-strand cDNA synthesis was performed from all RNA using the Mint cDNA synthesis kit, with priming by a TRBC-specific oligonucleotide. Following uracil-DNA glycosylase treatment, a first 18-cycle PCR with universal primers M1SS and BC2_uni_R was performed on all cDNA. Turning to the authors' computational methods: Normalization of each sample was performed by random selection of 1 million high-quality reads, each carrying a distinct molecular identifier. Instead of being binned into consensus sequences, reads with shared molecular identifiers were discarded. MiTCR, set to a Q25 quality threshold and the strictest error-elimination algorithm, was used for CDR3 identification, clonotype clustering and error correction. Lower-bound total TCR beta diversity was estimated with a nonparametric unseen species model using Euler transformation. The public reads were quality trimmed at Q25 with fastp and then assembled into clones with MiXCR by TCRdb, keeping productive beta chains. Identical CDR3 proteins give one entry, which carries the most common genes and DNA. The V and J calls and clone size come from TCRdb's table, not from the authors' own analysis. The sample data list about 780,000 distinct CDR3 sequences, and roughly 24% of these were observed just once. In total, the top ten clones hold over 2.5% of the sample.

Overall results and qualifications from the work: As age increased, observed TCR beta diversity per million T cells dropped in a roughly linear way, and a significant reduction was already evident by age 40. Because profiling used bulk unsorted PBMCs, naive and antigen-experienced compartments could not be compared conclusively. Donor CMV infection status was unknown, potentially confounding age-related changes in expanded clonotypes. A strong correlation was found between observed TCR beta diversity and the percentage of naive T cells measured by flow cytometry. Compared with the aged group, the long-lived group had more naive CD4+ T cells, fewer expanded clones and increased TCR diversity, suggesting age selection. Estimates of total diversity based on one million sequenced T cells were considered lower bounds and underestimates.

This same sample was also taken into another study, of T cells of mothers and their children. The second publication reports: Nine systemically healthy Caucasian individuals served as donors, namely three mothers together with their six children. cDNA synthesis consumed the entire amount of extracted RNA, loaded at 1.5 ug RNA in each 15 ul reaction. In the second PCR, sample barcodes and 2-4 random nucleotides were introduced via the M1S primer. Over 9.5 million TCR beta CDR3 reads were obtained for each mother, and millions of reads were obtained for each child. Thymic selection shapes the output of TCR recombination in a similar way in related and unrelated pairs, and inherited differences have a minor effect. Normalized repertoire overlap was always found to be slightly, but never significantly, higher in related mother-child pairs than in unrelated mother-child pairs. Persistent microchimeric T cell clones were not detected, at a sensitivity of about 100 clones per million clonotypes. Deep NGS was used in the study to compare the TCR beta repertoires of mothers and children and to look for features that separate related mother-child pairs from unrelated individuals. The mean age was roughly 44 +/- 4 years for the mothers and roughly 11 +/- 4 years for the children. After adapter ligation was performed with NEBNext reagents, the libraries were sequenced on an Illumina HiSeq 2000 with 100+100 nt paired-end reads. To prevent cross-contamination, the mother and child libraries were prepared one month apart and sequenced in separate runs. Between roughly 500,000 and 2,100,000 distinct TCR beta clonotypes were identified per donor. Naive TCR beta clonotypes were estimated from low-frequency clonotypes matched to each donor's FACS-determined naive share, without sorting.

The material sequenced was blood. The chain employs TRBV12-3 or TRBV12-4 and TRBJ2-1, with no D gene named confidently. This clonotype originated in a boy between 10 and 17 years old in good health. Here is the DNA: TGTGCCAGCAGTTGGGTGTCGGGTGGGACCTACAATGAGCAGTTCTTC. It translates as CASSWVSGGTYNEQFF.